A selection of T cell receptor beta chains follows, all from one sample in a study of T cell responses to AZD1222 COVID-19 vaccine. Some clones are missing from TCRdb's copy, which holds only in-frame ones; the method was immunoSEQ multiplex PCR. The table includes tens of thousands of clones, 60% to 85% detected once. Here the sequenced sample was peripheral blood, taken on day 0 of AZD1222 vaccination. Source of these receptors: an adult in good health. CDR3s include the opening cysteine and the closing phenylalanine or tryptophan.

V	J	CDR3
TRBV11-2	TRBJ1-4	CASSLDRHRSNEKLFF
TRBV19	TRBJ1-2	CASSLDGPYGYTF
TRBV7-2	TRBJ1-1	CASSNRDRRWNTEAFF
TRBV6-1	TRBJ2-2	CASSEVWTATNTGELFF
TRBV3-1/TRBV3-2	TRBJ1-6	CASSQRVVEGSPLHF
TRBV7-4	TRBJ1-2	CASSSRGAVANYGYTF
TRBV5-6	TRBJ2-4	CASSLSQSLAKNIQYF
TRBV7-9	TRBJ2-7	CASSLASGGGYEQYF
TRBV20-1	TRBJ1-1	CSASPGEDTEAFF
TRBV5-1	TRBJ2-2	CASSAQVSNGELFF
TRBV6-5	TRBJ1-2	CASSYSPVLTSGGYTF
TRBV24-1	TRBJ1-2	CATSDSQRTGYYGYTF
TRBV4-1	TRBJ1-6	CASSQKSGARSPLHF
TRBV18	TRBJ1-4	CASSPMGTGHQKLFF
TRBV27	TRBJ2-2	CASTLGGTSWSGELFF
TRBV4-1	TRBJ1-5	CASSQERSINQPQHF
TRBV5-4	TRBJ1-1	CASSNRGPRTEAFF
TRBV11-2	TRBJ2-1	CASSLGTRPANEQFF
TRBV6-5	TRBJ1-4	CASRRKGAANEKLFF
TRBV7-9	TRBJ1-2	CASSLGTRAFSGYTF
TRBV10-1	TRBJ2-2	CASSERGFGELFF
TRBV28	TRBJ1-2	CASSLGVYGYTF
TRBV19	TRBJ2-3	CASSMRIGTDTQYF
TRBV18	TRBJ1-3	CASSPRSNSGNTIYF
TRBV3-1/TRBV3-2	TRBJ2-1	CASSQGGPGDEQFF
TRBV5-6	TRBJ1-2	CASSLASAAQVGYTF
TRBV7-2	TRBJ2-7	CASSLARENEQYF
TRBV5-1	TRBJ2-1	CASTIGTNSYNEQFF
TRBV7-9	TRBJ1-2	CASSATGIANYGYTF
TRBV10-3	TRBJ1-3	CATFPGGSSGNTIYF
TRBV28	TRBJ1-5	CASSRGGSNQPQHF
TRBV28	TRBJ2-7	CASSLSGRSYEQYF
TRBV7-9	TRBJ1-2	CASSLGAGQNYGYTF
TRBV6-5	TRBJ2-1	CASSYEARRGSNEQFF
TRBV19	TRBJ1-6	CASSGATDNSPLHF
TRBV6-4	TRBJ1-3	CASSDCSGNTIYF